These 32 T cell receptor beta chains originate from one sample sequenced in a study of Graves' ophthalmopathy and Graves' hyperthyroidism. The authors amplified TCR beta CDR3 regions from RNA transcripts. Second-round multiplex PCR followed a first-round RT-PCR using HTBI primers. TCRdb processed the multiplex PCR reads anew with MiXCR; each CDR3 protein has one entry. This sample has approximately 700,000 distinct CDR3 sequences, with 40% found just once. The specimen was peripheral blood. All receptors derive from an adult man with Graves' ophthalmopathy.

The V and J genes are TRBV25-1 and TRBJ1-5; 10 bases agree with TRBD1. V dropped 3 bases and J dropped 5; count of bases not matched to a gene: 4. The germline V gene has CDR1 MGHDK and CDR2 SYGVNS. This CDR3 contains 15 residues. The CDR3 spells CASSDYGTGDQPQHF. The CDR3 nucleotides are TGTGCCAGCAGTGACTACGGGACAGGGGATCAGCCCCAGCATTTT.

This clonotype has ten or more counts. In DNA form, the CDR3 reads TGTGCCATCGGACAGGGGGCAGGCGGCTACACCTTC. It encodes CAIGQGAGGYTF. This chain uses TRBV10-3 with TRBJ1-2; TRBD1 matches at 11 bases. The CDR3 spans 12 residues. Trimming at V came to 8 bases and at J to 8 bases, leaving 4 bases not matched to a gene. The germline V gene has CDR1 ENHRY and CDR2 SYGVKD.

This clonotype has a count of ten or more. The CDR3 here is CASSARDEFSNTEAFF. Here the CDR3 DNA reads TGTGCCAGCAGCGCCCGGGACGAATTTTCGAACACTGAAGCTTTCTTT. This rearrangement joins TRBV9 to TRBJ1-1, with D perhaps matching TRBD1 (5 bases). Trimming took off 3 bases at V and 1 base at J, with 16 bases between the two ends. Germline V gene sequence: CDR1 SGDLS, CDR2 YYNGEE. CDR3 size: 16 residues. The full variable domain, completed using reference TRBV9 and TRBJ1-1, is DSGVTQTPKHLITATGQRVTLRCSPRSGDLSVYWYQQSLDQGLQFLIQYYNGEERAKGNILERFSAQQFPDLHSELNLSSLELGDSALYFCASSARDEFSNTEAFFGQGTRLTVV.

Only a few counts were recorded for this clonotype. CDR3 residues: CASSVGDRYSNQPQHF. CDR3 nucleotides: TGTGCCAGCAGCGTAGGGGACAGATATAGCAATCAGCCCCAGCATTTT. The chain joins TRBV9 to TRBJ1-5; TRBD1 aligns across 7 bases. The V and J ends lost 0 bases and 0 bases, in that order; junction bases with no gene match: 3. CDR1 and CDR2 (germline): SGDLS, YYNGEE. The CDR3 covers 16 residues.

This chain joins TRBV2 and TRBJ2-2, with 8 positions matching TRBD1. V was pared by 2 bases and J by 6 bases, with 5 bases of the junction left unmatched. Germline CDR1 SNHLY, CDR2 FYNNEI. CDR3 length: 15 amino acids. CDR3 region: CASSEQGAKAGELFF. The CDR3 DNA reads TGTGCCAGCAGTGAACAGGGGGCGAAAGCCGGGGAGCTGTTTTTT.

This rearrangement joins TRBV7-8 to TRBJ1-6; 11 nucleotides agree with TRBD1. V trimming: 5 bases; J trimming: 13 bases; junction bases outside the gene matches: 10. The length of the CDR3 is 15 residues. Germline V gene sequence: CDR1 SGHVS, CDR2 FQNEAQ. CDR3 region: CASSPGQGGNLPLHF. The CDR3, as DNA: TGTGCCAGCAGCCCGGGACAGGGGGGTAATTTGCCCCTCCACTTT.

In this sample, this clonotype turned up a few times. The J gene is TRBJ1-2, the V gene TRBV25-1; D unclear. Germline CDR1 reads MGHDK; CDR2 reads SYGVNS. The length of the CDR3 is 13 residues. V lost 5 bases to trimming and J lost 1 base, with 8 bases between them. The CDR3 is CASSYANNYGYTF. The CDR3 DNA reads TGTGCCAGCAGTTACGCCAATAACTATGGCTACACCTTC.

This clonotype was seen once. The chain uses TRBV11-1 and TRBJ1-1; no definite D call. Germline CDR1 reads SGHAT; CDR2 reads FQDESV (reference sequence). This CDR3 has 15 amino acids. Trimming stripped 3 bases from V and 3 bases from J, with 14 bases between. The CDR3 DNA sequence: TGTGCCAGCAGCTTTTCAGGACGGTTGGACACTGAAGCTTTCTTT. Protein sequence: CASSFSGRLDTEAFF.

For this clonotype: A much larger clone is a single base away; this may be a read error. This rearrangement joins TRBV15 to TRBJ2-5; D ambiguous. The CDR3 has 15 amino acids. CDR1 and CDR2 (germline): LNHNV, YYDKDF (reference sequence). With 0 bases removed from V and 1 base from J, the gap between germline ends came to 9 bases. Here the CDR3 reads CATSRDRQIQETQYF. CDR3 in DNA: TGTGCCACCAGCAGAGATCGGCAGATCCAAGAGACCCAGTACTTC.

This clonotype was detected many times. The rearrangement uses TRBV5-1 and TRBJ1-2; a possible D gene is TRBD1 (6 bases). The V gene's germline CDR1 is SGHRS and CDR2 YFSETQ. Trimming shortened V by 1 base and J by 4 bases, and 8 bases separated the two germline ends. CDR3 length equals 13 residues. For the CDR3, the DNA is TGCGCCAGCAGCTTGACAGGGATCTATGGCTACACCTTC. It yields the protein CASSLTGIYGYTF.

This clonotype was recorded a few times. The rearrangement links TRBV24-1 to TRBJ2-6; 11 bases match TRBD1. Germline trimming cut 6 bases from V and 0 bases from J; bases unmatched to any gene: 3. The CDR3 has 17 amino acids. The germline V gene encodes CDR1 KGHDR and CDR2 SFDVKD. CDR3 loop: CATSPGQGGSGANVLTF. The CDR3 nucleotides read TGTGCCACCAGTCCGGGACAGGGGGGCTCTGGGGCCAACGTCCTGACTTTC.

With respect to this clonotype: The junction differs from germline at one of its ends, possibly a read error. The J gene is TRBJ1-5, the V gene TRBV24-1; D is uncertain. The CDR3 consists of 14 residues. Germline values: CDR1 KGHDR, CDR2 SFDVKD. CDR3 coding DNA: TGTGCCAGCAGTGTTGGTGGGAGTAGGCAGCCCCAGCATTTT. Its protein product is CASSVGGSRQPQHF.

The sample holds many counts of this clonotype. The CDR3 loop is CASSYGLAGGYEQYF. DNA of the CDR3: TGTGCCAGCAGCTACGGACTAGCGGGAGGGTACGAGCAGTACTTC. The V and J genes are TRBV7-2 and TRBJ2-7; 15 bases line up with TRBD2. The germline V gene encodes CDR1 SGHTA and CDR2 FQGNSA. The junction had 2 bases not matched to a gene; V was cut back by 4 bases and J by 4 bases. The CDR3 spans 15 residues.

The CDR3 loop reads CASSQRGSFSGANVLTF. The CDR3 region has the DNA TGTGCCAGCAGTCAGCGGGGTTCTTTTTCTGGGGCCAACGTCCTGACTTTC. The V and J genes are TRBV12-3 or TRBV12-4 and TRBJ2-6; 7 bases line up with TRBD2. The V segment lost 5 bases and the J segment 1 base; nucleotides outside the gene matches: 8. The CDR3 sequence is 17 residues long.

The chain joins TRBV25-1 to TRBJ1-2, with 11 bases that match TRBD1. The J segment lost 7 bases and the V segment lost 7 bases, leaving 11 bases of the junction unmatched. Germline CDR1 is MGHDK and CDR2 is SYGVNS. The CDR3 has 15 residues. The CDR3 nucleotides are TGTGCCAGCACCCCCCCGGGACAGGGGGTCGGTGGCTACACCTTC. Translated: CASTPPGQGVGGYTF.

This clonotype was seen at least ten times. The CDR3 loop is CAIRPTGGVYGYTF. The CDR3 DNA is TGTGCCATCAGGCCGACAGGGGGCGTCTATGGCTACACCTTC. The V gene is TRBV10-3, the J gene TRBJ1-2; 10 bases are shared with TRBD1. Germline CDR1 is ENHRY and CDR2 is SYGVKD. The CDR3 runs 14 residues. The V and J ends lost 6 bases and 4 bases, in that order; junction bases with no gene match: 5.

This clonotype was observed a handful of times. The V and J genes are TRBV7-9 and TRBJ1-3, with no clear D. The CDR3 runs 16 residues. Trimming cost V 3 bases and J 2 bases, with 14 bases left between them. In germline, CDR1 is SEHNR, CDR2 FQNEAQ (reference sequence). Written as DNA, the CDR3 is TGTGCCAGCAGCTTGGCTCCACAGTTAGCTGGAAACACCATATATTTT. This gives the protein CASSLAPQLAGNTIYF. The entire variable domain, with the rest obtained from reference TRBV7-9 and TRBJ1-3, is as follows: DTGVSQNPRHKITKRGQNVTFRCDPISEHNRLYWYRQTLGQGPEFLTYFQNEAQLEKSRLLSDRFSAERPKGSFSTLEIQRTEQGDSAMYLCASSLAPQLAGNTIYFGEGSWLTVV.

With respect to this clonotype: This may stem from a read error, because a much larger clone lies one nucleotide away. The chain has TRBV19 and TRBJ1-5; D uncertain. Germline values: CDR1 LNHDA, CDR2 SQIVND (reference sequence). The CDR3 spans 13 residues. The DNA for the CDR3 is TGTGCCAGTAGTATCTATAGCAATCAGCCCCGGCATTTT. Amino acid sequence: CASSIYSNQPRHF.

Concerning this clonotype: This may be a read error, as it is one base from a much larger clone. The V and J genes are TRBV9 and TRBJ1-1; D gene ambiguous. With 4 bases removed from V and 9 bases from J, the gap between germline ends came to 22 bases. The CDR3 sequence is 15 residues long. Germline V CDR1 and CDR2: SGDLS, YYNGEE. CDR3 coding DNA: TGTGCCAGCAGCTTAGATGGCGGAAGAGGGCTCCAAGCTTTCTTT. Its translation is CASSLDGGRGLQAFF.

This clonotype has only a few counts. The chain uses TRBV10-3 and TRBJ1-2; D is unresolved. Trimming stripped 10 bases from V and 8 bases from J, with 20 bases between. This CDR3 region has 13 residues. Germline assignment: CDR1 ENHRY and CDR2 SYGVKD. CDR3 coding DNA: TGTGCCAGCACTTACACAAGACCGGGAGGCTACACCTTC. Protein product: CASTYTRPGGYTF.

The gene calls are TRBV7-9 and TRBJ1-2, with TRBD1 matching over 7 bases. The CDR3 length is 13 residues. V was pared by 6 bases and J by 7 bases, with 8 bases of the junction left unmatched. Per germline, CDR1 SEHNR and CDR2 FQNEAQ (reference sequence). CDR3 sequence reads: CASRDTGEGGYTF. In nucleotides, the CDR3 is TGTGCCAGCAGGGACACAGGGGAAGGTGGCTACACCTTC.

This clonotype was found a few times. The genes are TRBV20-1 and TRBJ2-7; 8 bases fit TRBD1. V shed 7 bases, J shed 3 bases, and the junction held 11 bases outside the gene matches. This CDR3 contains 14 residues. CDR1 DFQATT and CDR2 SNEGSKA come from the germline V gene (reference sequence). The CDR3 nucleotides read TGCAGTGGGTTATGGACAGGGCTAATCTACGAGCAGTACTTC. This gives the protein CSGLWTGLIYEQYF.

In this sample, this clonotype turned up once. V gene TRBV29-1 combines with J gene TRBJ2-7; a weak D match, TRBD1 (6 bases). The V end lost 6 bases, the J end lost 2 bases, and 17 bases lay between the germline ends. Germline assignment: CDR1 SQVTM and CDR2 ANQGSEA. The CDR3 has 14 residues. CDR3 sequence: CSVLGAGRTYEQYF. Written as DNA, the CDR3 is TGCAGCGTATTGGGGGCAGGGCGAACCTACGAGCAGTACTTC.

This clonotype was observed a few times. The V gene is TRBV9, the J gene TRBJ1-2, with a tentative D call TRBD1 (5 bases). Germline CDR1 reads SGDLS; CDR2 reads YYNGEE. Trimming took 7 bases from V and 3 from J, leaving 16 bases between them. The CDR3 is 14 residues long. As DNA, the CDR3 is TGTGCCAGCTCACCACGCCAGACAGACTATGGCTACACCTTC. Its translation is CASSPRQTDYGYTF.

The table lists this clonotype with a few counts. This CDR3 is CASSKQGAGTGELFF. The CDR3 nucleotides are TGTGCCAGCAGCAAACAGGGGGCGGGGACCGGGGAGCTGTTTTTT. The chain recombines TRBV2 with TRBJ2-2; 9 nucleotides match TRBD1. V lost 6 bases, J lost 5 bases, and 7 bases stayed unmatched. The CDR3 contains 15 residues. The V gene's germline CDR1 is SNHLY and CDR2 FYNNEI.

This clonotype was counted ten times or more. This rearrangement joins TRBV2 to TRBJ1-3; 7 nucleotides line up with TRBD1. The CDR3 is made up of 16 amino acids. Per germline, CDR1 SNHLY and CDR2 FYNNEI. J was trimmed by 0 bases and V by 6 bases; bases with no gene match: 8. In nucleotides, the CDR3 is TGTGCCAGCAGCGATCATCGGACAGGCTCTGGAAACACCATATATTTT. Its translation: CASSDHRTGSGNTIYF.

In its sample, this clonotype was seen many times. The chain uses TRBV7-9 and TRBJ1-2; TRBD1 is a possible D gene (6 bases). The V end was cut by 4 bases, the J end by 8 bases, with 20 bases between. The germline V gene encodes CDR1 SEHNR and CDR2 FQNEAQ (reference sequence). The CDR3 consists of 15 residues. CDR3 region: CASSSPGGRIDGYTF. The CDR3, as DNA: TGTGCCAGCAGCTCCCCCGGGGGGCGCATTGACGGCTACACCTTC.

The chain recombines TRBV7-9 with TRBJ2-7; TRBD2 agrees at 9 bases. Germline assignment: CDR1 SEHNR and CDR2 FQNEAQ (reference sequence). The V segment lost 5 bases and the J segment 7 bases; nucleotides outside the gene matches: 18. The length of the CDR3 is 17 residues. The CDR3 here is CASSQVRQREAYNEQYF. Written as DNA, the CDR3 is TGTGCCAGCAGCCAAGTTCGACAGCGGGAGGCCTACAATGAGCAGTACTTC.

This chain connects TRBV9 to TRBJ1-6; TRBD1 might be the D (6 bases). Trimming shortened V by 7 bases and J by 5 bases, and 16 bases separated the two germline ends. From germline, CDR1 is SGDLS and CDR2 YYNGEE. The CDR3 sequence is 15 residues long. The CDR3 region has the DNA TGTGCCAGCGTCCGGGGGCCGGCCGATAATTCACCCCTCCACTTT. Translating it yields CASVRGPADNSPLHF.

This clonotype was seen ten or more times. The genes are TRBV12-3 or TRBV12-4 and TRBJ2-7; D might be TRBD1 (5 bases). V was cut by 3 bases and J by 5 bases, with 8 bases left in between. This CDR3 comprises 12 residues. CDR3 bases: TGTGCCAGCAGTTTTAAGGGGAACGAGCAGTACTTC. Protein product: CASSFKGNEQYF.

This clonotype was seen many times. The genes are TRBV29-1 and TRBJ1-6; maybe TRBD1 (6 bases). The V gene's germline CDR1 is SQVTM and CDR2 ANQGSEA. V dropped 3 bases and J dropped 7 bases, with 10 bases sitting between them. The CDR3 has 13 residues. The CDR3 reads CSVEVGGNSPLHF. The CDR3 DNA reads as TGCAGCGTTGAGGTTGGGGGCAATTCACCCCTCCACTTT.

About this clonotype: One junction end disagrees with the germline gene, perhaps due to a read error. The chain employs TRBV16 and TRBJ2-7, with 7 bases matching TRBD2. The CDR3 consists of 15 residues. Germline CDR1 is KGHSY and CDR2 is FQNENV. CDR3 nucleotides: TGCGCCAGCAGCCAAGATGGGGAGGGCCCCTACGAGCAGTACTTC. Protein sequence: CASSQDGEGPYEQYF. The full variable domain, completed using reference TRBV16 and TRBJ2-7, is GEEVAQTPKHLVRGEGQKAKLYCAPIKGHSYVFWYQQVLKNEFKFLISFQNENVFDETGMPKERFSAKCLPNSPCSLEIQATKLEDSAVYFCASSQDGEGPYEQYFGPGTRLTVT.